The source of this TCR beta chain is a study of OX40 agonist ivuxolimab in advanced cancers. This CDR3 contains 12 residues. V lost 8 bases and J lost 1, with 9 bases in between. In germline, CDR1 is MDHEN, CDR2 SYDVKM. TCRdb's table, derived via immunoSEQ multiplex PCR, lists solely in-frame clones and lacks some. The sample has about 67,000 clones, roughly nine tenths seen once. The sequencing used CD4+ or CD8+ T cells sorted from blood, collected in a trial of the OX40 agonist ivuxolimab. The receptor's source is an adult with an advanced solid tumor such as melanoma, head and neck, liver or kidney cancer. The V call is TRBV28, the J call TRBJ2-7; D is uncertain. The CDR3 DNA follows: TGTGCCAGCCAGGCGCTATCCTACGAGCAGTACTTC. Translating gives CASQALSYEQYF.